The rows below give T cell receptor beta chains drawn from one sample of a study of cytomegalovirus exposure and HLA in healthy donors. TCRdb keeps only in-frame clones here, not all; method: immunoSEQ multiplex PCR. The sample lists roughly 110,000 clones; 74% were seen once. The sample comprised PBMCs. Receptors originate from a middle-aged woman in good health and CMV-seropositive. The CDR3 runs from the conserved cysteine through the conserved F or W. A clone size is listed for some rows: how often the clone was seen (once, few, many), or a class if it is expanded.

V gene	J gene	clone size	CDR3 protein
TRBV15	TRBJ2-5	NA	CATSSEGPQTQYF
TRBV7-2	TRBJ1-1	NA	CATNKGGTEAFF
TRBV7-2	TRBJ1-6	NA	CASSLSGTGSSPLHF
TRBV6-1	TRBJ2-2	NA	CASSTPYTGELFF
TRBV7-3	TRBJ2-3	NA	CASSPLGLAGSDTQYF
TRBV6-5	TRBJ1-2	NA	CASSYVRGFGYGYTF
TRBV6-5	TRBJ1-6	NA	CASSYLGDRNSPLHF
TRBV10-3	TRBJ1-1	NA	CAIRDRSLEAFF
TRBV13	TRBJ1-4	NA	CASSLLPDWRAKGEKLFF
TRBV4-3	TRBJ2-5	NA	CASSQDSGGPETQYF
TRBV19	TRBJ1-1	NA	CASSGTGYIMNTEAFF
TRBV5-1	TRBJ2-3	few	CASSSSRGQSGTDTQYF
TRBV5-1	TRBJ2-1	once	CASSLGVAGARYNEQFF
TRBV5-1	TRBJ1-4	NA	CASSSRGGGEKLFF
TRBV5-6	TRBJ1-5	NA	CASSLKDRVNQPQHF
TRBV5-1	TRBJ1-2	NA	CASSLTGPYGYTF
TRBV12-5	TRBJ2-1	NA	CASGQDSVYNEQFF
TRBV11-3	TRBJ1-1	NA	CASSPGQGRLTEAFF
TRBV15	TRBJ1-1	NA	CATSRVGRDTEAFF
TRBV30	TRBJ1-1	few	CAWSRHMNTEAFF
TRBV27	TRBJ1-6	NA	CASSFGVGLGSYNSPLHF
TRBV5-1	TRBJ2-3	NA	CASSLGSSANRGTDTQYF
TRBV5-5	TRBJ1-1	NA	CASSLEGQGATEAFF
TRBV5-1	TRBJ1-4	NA	CASSFGQPSEKLFF
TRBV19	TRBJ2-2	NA	CASRSDSDKNTGELFF
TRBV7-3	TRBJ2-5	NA	CASSLGDSKTQYF
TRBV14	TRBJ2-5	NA	CASSQGLGETQYF